This TCR beta chain was observed in a study of shared clonotypes between healthy human individuals. Whole-study context: The donors, two women and three men, were aged 18 to 49. Per donor, three plates held CD4 naive cells, three held CD4 memory, two held CD8 naive and one held CD8 memory. Study-level points and caveats: Rarefaction demonstrated incomplete sorted-subset sequencing despite large depth.

J lost 0 bases, V lost 3 bases, and 4 bases had no gene match. This CDR3 contains 16 residues. Germline values: CDR1 MNHNS, CDR2 SASEGT. With regard to this clone: The target antigen is unknown.

Naive CD8 cells lacked CD45RO and underwent positive selection for CCR7, leaving out terminally differentiated effector memory CD45RA+ cells. Donors included only healthy HIV-negative adults lacking recent acute infections or vaccinations. The method was immunoSEQ multiplex PCR; TCRdb's version includes in-frame clones alone and lacks a portion of them. The table records around 2,100,000 clones, about 95% of them present only once. The chain combines TRBV6-1 with TRBJ2-3; 9 positions match TRBD2. The material sequenced was naive CD8+ T cells sorted from blood. This TCR was sampled from a man between 18 and 35 years old in good health. The CDR3 sequence is CASSDGLAGSTDTQYF. The CDR3 region has the DNA TGTGCCAGCAGTGACGGGCTAGCGGGGAGCACAGATACGCAGTATTTT.